These 10 T cell receptor beta chains were sequenced from one sample in a study of cytomegalovirus exposure and HLA in healthy donors. 13 Jbeta primers and 60 Vbeta primers were used for the PCR. Data came from immunoSEQ multiplex PCR; TCRdb stores just in-frame clones and leaves some out. The sample lists about 84,000 clones; about 77% were seen once. The specimen was PBMCs. These receptors all come from a male donor in good health and CMV-seropositive.

The chain uses TRBV6-4 and TRBJ2-1; D might be TRBD2 (5 bases). The V end lost 3 bases, the J end lost 4 bases, and 10 bases lay between the germline ends. CDR1 MRHNA and CDR2 SNTAGT come from the germline V gene. This CDR3 is 14 amino acids long. This CDR3 reads CASSDSGLYNEQFF. The CDR3 nucleotides are TGTGCCAGCAGTGATTCAGGACTGTACAATGAGCAGTTCTTC.

CDR3 DNA: TGTGCCAGTAGTGGGCAACCAGACTATGGCTACACCTTC. Translated: CASSGQPDYGYTF. The V and J genes are TRBV19 and TRBJ1-2, with D unclear. The germline gives CDR1 LNHDA, CDR2 SQIVND (reference sequence). The CDR3 has 13 amino acids. Trimming left V 5 bases short and J 3 bases short, with 10 bases between.

This chain joins TRBV28 and TRBJ2-1; 7 bases match TRBD2. CDR3 length equals 15 residues. V dropped 2 bases and J dropped 2; count of bases not matched to a gene: 3. Germline V gene sequence: CDR1 MDHEN, CDR2 SYDVKM. CDR3 loop: CASSLAGEPYNEQFF. The CDR3 nucleotides read TGTGCCAGCAGTTTAGCGGGAGAGCCCTACAATGAGCAGTTCTTC.

The V gene is TRBV6-1, the J gene TRBJ1-3, with TRBD1 matching 7 bases. V lost 0 bases, J lost 4 bases, and 3 bases stayed unmatched. Per the germline V gene, CDR1 is MNHNS and CDR2 is SASEGT. The CDR3 consists of 15 residues. The CDR3 region is CASSEAETGGNTIYF. In DNA, the CDR3 is TGTGCCAGCAGTGAAGCGGAGACAGGGGGAAACACCATATATTTT.

This chain uses TRBV27 with TRBJ1-5, with D unresolved. The CDR3 length is 13 residues. Trimming stripped 2 bases from V and 3 bases from J, with 5 bases between. Germline V gene data show CDR1 as MNHEY and CDR2 as SMNVEV (reference sequence). Written as DNA, the CDR3 is TGTGCCAGCAGTTTAGACAACAATCAGCCCCAGCATTTT. As protein: CASSLDNNQPQHF.

The V gene is TRBV4-1, the J gene TRBJ2-7; 9 nucleotides match TRBD1. Germline CDR1 reads MGHRA; CDR2 reads YSYEKL. The CDR3 loop spans 16 amino acids. The V and J ends lost 0 bases and 3 bases, in that order; junction bases with no gene match: 6. CDR3 in amino acids: CASSQDETGGIYEQYF. The CDR3 DNA reads TGCGCCAGCAGCCAAGATGAGACAGGGGGTATCTACGAGCAGTACTTC.

The chain uses TRBV27 and TRBJ2-4; TRBD1 is a possible D gene (7 bases). The CDR3 length is 16 residues. The ends were cut back, 5 bases at V and 3 bases at J, with 17 bases in the middle. Germline CDR1 MNHEY, CDR2 SMNVEV (reference sequence). For the CDR3, the DNA is TGTGCCAGCAGTCCGGGACAGCGGGTAGGCAAAAACATTCAGTACTTC. It specifies CASSPGQRVGKNIQYF.

This rearrangement joins TRBV27 to TRBJ2-2, with 10 nucleotides matching TRBD2. This CDR3 is 17 amino acids long. V was clipped by 1 base and J by 5 bases; unmatched bases: 7. The germline V gene encodes CDR1 MNHEY and CDR2 SMNVEV (reference sequence). This CDR3 reads CASSLWRLAGDTGELFF. For the CDR3, the DNA is TGTGCCAGCAGTTTATGGCGTCTAGCGGGAGATACCGGGGAGCTGTTTTTT.

The chain is built from TRBV19 and TRBJ2-2; D remains ambiguous. This CDR3 comprises 11 residues. CDR1 and CDR2 from the germline V gene are LNHDA and SQIVND (reference sequence). Trimming shortened V by 7 bases and J by 6 bases, and 6 bases separated the two germline ends. CDR3 sequence: CASTSAGELFF. CDR3 sequence (DNA): TGTGCCAGTACGTCGGCCGGGGAGCTGTTTTTT.

The V gene is TRBV29-1, the J gene TRBJ2-1; 14 bases match TRBD2. The V segment lost 6 bases and the J segment 5 bases; nucleotides outside the gene matches: 3. Looked up from germline, CDR1 is SQVTM and CDR2 is ANQGSEA. CDR3 length: 14 amino acids. The CDR3 DNA sequence: TGCAGCGTCCGACTAGCGGGAGGGGACAATGAGCAGTTCTTC. Its translation: CSVRLAGGDNEQFF.